The T cell receptor beta chain under discussion was sequenced for a study of cytomegalovirus exposure and HLA in healthy donors (dated by TCRdb to 2016 to 2017). Notes on the research overall: According to an earlier analysis of around 600 of the donors, about 179 million T cells yielded over 100 million unique TCR beta sequences and around 300 Gb of sequence data. Roughly 300 gigabases of sequencing data and around 90 million unique TCR sequences made up an early release that covered around 640 HLA-typed donors. The genetic ancestry cluster associated with self-reported Caucasian donors included over 65% of the roughly 410 genotyped donors. The study aimed to test whether signatures of past pathogen exposure could be identified by cataloging public T cell receptors. The study used immunosequencing to profile the T cell repertoires of 600 to 850 subjects and linked those repertoires to cytomegalovirus serostatus. Besides the first cohort of more than 650 subjects, a separate validation cohort made up of around 120 different subjects was used. To predict cytomegalovirus infection status, the study combined high-throughput TCR immunosequencing, statistical association of individual TCRs with disease status, and machine learning. In a later analysis, previously published TCR beta repertoires from 666 donors were re-analyzed and high-resolution HLA genotyping was added so that TCR occurrence patterns could be studied. In the later analysis, no new phenotypic data were used to find candidate immune exposures; instead, reliance was placed on TCR beta sequences and their occurrence across donors. In an earlier analysis of roughly 540 of the donors, high-throughput TCR beta sequencing was used to judge whether each TCR beta V gene segment behaved as functional or pseudogenic. Donor age, sex, ethnicity and CMV serostatus were compiled together with the repertoire data. Genome-wide SNP genotypes for about 55% of the 666 donors were used in a later genetic analysis, which treated that subset as a discovery cohort. Every repertoire in the discovery cohort had been generated on one and the same sequencing platform. Class I and class II HLA loci were covered by the typing at four-digit resolution. The number of typed donors differed by locus: about 620-630 for A, B, C, DRB1 and DQB1; approximately 530 for DQA1; approximately 600 for DPA1; and about 450 for DPB1. Five DR-DQ haplotypes were treated as single units for association and clustering because of strong linkage in the cohort. On average, 235,054 unique TCR beta nucleotide sequences were sequenced per donor among a few hundred genotyped donors of the cohort, with around 19% of those sequences being non-productive.

This clone was detected a few times. Its antigen remains undetermined. Per-nucleotide qualities are absent, and no much larger clonotype sits a single base away. The protocol used for the library was the immunoSEQ multiplex PCR assay. A mixture of 60 forward primers for TCR Vbeta segments and 13 reverse primers for TCR Jbeta segments was used in the multiplex PCR. A multiplex PCR assay on genomic DNA amplified the CDR3 region of rearranged TCR beta genes. On the Illumina HiSeq System, the amplified TCR beta libraries were sequenced as 87-base-pair reads. Turning to the authors' computational methods: Across the 670 or so repertoires, a later analysis counted tens of millions of unique TCR beta chains, some 11 million of which were shared by at least two donors. To remove PCR and sequencing errors, raw reads were error-corrected and collapsed into unique sequences using a nearest-neighbor algorithm that merged closely related sequences. CDR3 sequences were aligned to IMGT reference sequences to assign V, D and J gene segments. For a sequence to be retained, at least a six-nucleotide match to both a V gene segment and a J gene segment was required. A rearrangement was called productive if the CDR3 had no stop codons and remained in frame with V and J, and every other rearrangement was called non-productive. Following IMGT convention, CDR3 was defined as the stretch from the second conserved V-encoded cysteine to the conserved J-encoded phenylalanine. In an earlier analysis of 550 to 650 of the donors, sequences lacking an unambiguous match to a single V gene segment were excluded. An earlier analysis of around 600 of the donors classified V segments as functional when productive rearrangements were above 56.7% and as segregating when the standard deviation between donors was above 5%. A statistical classification framework was built for diagnosing cytomegalovirus status from the catalog of TCR beta chain sequences. A later analysis assigned V and J genes by comparing TCR nucleotide sequences with IMGT/GENE-DB human TR gene sequences. In a later analysis, CDR3 sequences and most-parsimonious VDJ recombination scenarios were assigned using the TCRdist pipeline. In a later analysis, every TCR beta chain was defined by the combination of its CDR3 amino acid sequence and its V-gene family, and reads without a unique V-gene family were dropped. In a later analysis, approximately 590 highly shared, low-generation-probability nucleotide sequences were removed to address suspected cross-contamination and a sequencing artifact. For each public chain, a later analysis derived a clonal expansion index from normalized ranks of inferred template counts within each repertoire. In a later analysis, generation probabilities were computed using a VDJ recombination model fitted to out-of-frame rearrangements, and the results were checked against IGoR. In a later analysis, TCR-TCR, TCR-HLA and TCR-CMV co-occurrence was scored with hypergeometric tests, and a repertoire-size bias correction was applied to TCR pairs. In a later analysis, false discovery rates were estimated by permuting HLA or CMV assignments 20 times. In a later analysis, co-occurring TCRs were grouped with DBSCAN, and TCRdist sequence similarity was added when clustering was performed within HLA-allele-positive subsets. Co-occurrence clustering excluded repertoires with fewer than 30,000 or more than 120,000 public chains, plus five with anomalous nucleotide sharing. TCRdb mirrors the immuneACCESS table, restricted to in-frame sequences. Some clones are absent from its copies; in checked studies, under half trace to an unresolved V gene, and the reason for the others is unknown. The V and J calls and the clone size are those of that table, but D and trimming were determined from the DNA. The sample records roughly 180,000 clones, 84% of which are singletons. The top ten clonotypes cover around 4.9% of the sample.

V is cut by 3 bases and J by 5 bases, and the space between the germline ends is 19 bases. CDR3 length: 16 amino acids, cysteine to phenylalanine. Solely the CDR3 DNA is kept, with 48 bases framed from the first base. Via the germline V gene, CDR1 is ENHRY and CDR2 SYGVKD. General study outcomes and caveats: Because counts were too low, roughly 18 rarely observed V segments, including chromosome 9 orphons, were left out of the earlier analysis of 500 to 650 of the donors. This cohort had only TCR beta chains sequenced, and the lack of alpha or paired-chain data limited which features could be detected. A later genetic analysis reported fewer N-insertions in productive TCRs among donors in an Asian-associated ancestry cluster than the roughly 700-donor mean. An association between a missense DCLRE1C variant and V-gene and J-gene trimming of TCR beta chains was found in a later genetic analysis and replicated in an independent cohort. In a later analysis, HLA-associated TCR beta chains showed more clonal expansion and lower generation probabilities than non-associated chains that were equally common. In vitro tests confirmed that a few of the cytomegalovirus-associated TCR beta chains recognize cytomegalovirus antigens. Most CMV-associated TCR beta chains appeared to be HLA-restricted in a later analysis, and the HLA associations seemed to be driven largely by CMV exposure. When HLA alleles, especially DR and DQ, strongly co-occurred, TCR associations were difficult to assign to individual alleles. In a later analysis, several top co-occurrence clusters were reported to appear linked to parvovirus B19, influenza, CMV and Epstein-Barr virus. In a later analysis, some 18,000 TCR beta sequences were associated with specific HLA alleles at a false discovery rate of 0.05. Sequencing depth was assumed to be roughly uniform across donors in the presence/absence analyses, though that assumption may not hold. Linkage disequilibrium might explain the correlated functional status among segregating V segments, but an unknown experimental factor could not be excluded. For the cohort, immune exposure information was limited to CMV serostatus. A total of 164 TCR beta chains were listed by the study as associated with cytomegalovirus. An earlier analysis of 587 of the donors showed that most TCR beta V segments appeared in productive rearrangements either about 87% or about 30% of the time, which broadly matched IMGT annotations. Across donors, most TCR sequences were observed very rarely, whereas some public TCRs were present in many individuals. A group of highly shared sequence variants was considered likely to be a technical artifact of the sequencing pipeline. The authors suggested that the approach could potentially be extended to other disease states and immunological phenotypes. Because some donors lacked HLA typing at each locus, the association tests relied only on the typed subset. A further reported finding was that TCR beta sequences accurately predicted the HLA-A and HLA-B alleles for most subjects in the first cohort. Cytomegalovirus status was reported to be diagnosed by the classifier with high specificity and sensitivity in both the original and validation cohorts. Because the 87-base-pair reads could not distinguish some IMGT-functional V segments, including TRBV6-2 and TRBV6-3, those segments were excluded. In a later analysis, the rate of TCR association differed among HLA loci, with DRB1 alleles having the most associated TCRs and HLA-C alleles having the fewest.

The cohort comprised some 680 healthy bone marrow donors. At the time of sampling, all cohort members were nominally healthy, though unrecorded immune exposures were likely present. The donor was CMV seropositive and belonged to the group of more than 250 seropositive cohort members. Every donor gave a peripheral blood sample, and the peripheral blood mononuclear cells from that sample were used for TCR beta sequencing. Genomic DNA extraction from the blood cell samples was performed with the Qiagen DNeasy Blood Extraction Kit. Input material: PBMCs. The V and J genes are TRBV10-3 and TRBJ2-5; the D segment could be TRBD1, given 6 matching bases. This receptor was obtained from a girl aged 10 to 17 in good health and CMV-seropositive. CDR3 protein: CAISENGPSRGETQYF. The sequence in DNA is TGTGCCATCAGTGAAAACGGACCATCGAGGGGGGAGACCCAGTACTTC.